This record looks at one TCR beta chain sequence and its context. The germline V gene encodes CDR1 SGHAT and CDR2 FQDESV (reference sequence). The CDR3 loop spans 15 amino acids. The trim removed 0 bases at V and 4 bases at J, leaving 5 bases unmatched. These data come from a study of blood T cell repertoires in COVID-19. The overall study: In each case, the material was cDNA or gDNA derived from T cells, B-cell-depleted T cells, or PBMCs.

How the authors handled the data: Estimated nucleated cell counts came from reference gene primer amplification. Method: immunoSEQ multiplex PCR; TCRdb's copy keeps in-frame clones and lacks some. The DNA was the basis for D and trimming; V, J and clone size are from that table. The table shows roughly 100,000 clones, with over 70% occurring only once. V and J are TRBV11-1 and TRBJ2-5; 7 bases agree with TRBD2. The TCR originated in a man at least 80 years old with active or convalescent COVID-19. The sequenced material came from peripheral blood. The CDR3 DNA sequence: TGTGCCAGCAGCTTAGCCACGTCGGGGGGAGAGACCCAGTACTTC. It is translated as CASSLATSGGETQYF.